This T cell receptor (beta chain) was profiled in a study of response to subunit inactivated influenza vaccine. General observations from the study: It was suggested by the authors that few new T cells are recruited by each seasonal influenza vaccination.

Each CDR3 protein is one row after TCRdb ran MiXCR on the RT-PCR reads. This table has 450,000 to 550,000 distinct CDR3 sequences, 25% appearing once. Germline values: CDR1 SGHAT, CDR2 FQDESV (reference sequence). J was trimmed by 3 bases and V by 6 bases; bases with no gene match: 18. The CDR3 contains 19 residues. Comment on this clonotype: Its antigen remains unidentified.

The sequence came from a man aged 45 to 65 who received an inactivated influenza vaccine. Material: CD4+ T cells sorted from PBMCs, obtained 4 to 6 days after vaccination. The rearrangement joins TRBV11-1 to TRBJ1-4; the match to TRBD1 covers 8 bases. Here the CDR3 reads CASSRQTGGYPNPNEKLFF. Written as DNA, the CDR3 is TGTGCCAGCAGTCGGCAAACAGGGGGTTACCCCAACCCTAATGAAAAACTGTTTTTT. Complete variable domain (other parts from reference TRBV11-1 and TRBJ1-4): EAEVAQSPRYKITEKSQAVAFWCDPISGHATLYWYRQILGQGPELLVQFQDESVVDDSQLPKDRFSAERLKGVDSTLKIQPAELGDSAMYLCASSRQTGGYPNPNEKLFFGSGTQLSVL.